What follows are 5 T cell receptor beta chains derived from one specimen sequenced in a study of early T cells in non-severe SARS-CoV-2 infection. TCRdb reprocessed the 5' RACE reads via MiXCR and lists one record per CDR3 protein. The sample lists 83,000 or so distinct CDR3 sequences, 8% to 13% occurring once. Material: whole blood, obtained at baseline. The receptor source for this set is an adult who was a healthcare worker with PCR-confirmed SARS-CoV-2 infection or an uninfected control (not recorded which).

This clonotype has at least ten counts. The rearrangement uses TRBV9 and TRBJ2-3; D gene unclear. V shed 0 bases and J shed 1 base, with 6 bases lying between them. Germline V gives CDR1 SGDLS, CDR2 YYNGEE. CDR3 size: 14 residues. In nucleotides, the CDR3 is TGTGCCAGCAGCGTAGCTACAGGCACAGATACGCAGTATTTT. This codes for CASSVATGTDTQYF.

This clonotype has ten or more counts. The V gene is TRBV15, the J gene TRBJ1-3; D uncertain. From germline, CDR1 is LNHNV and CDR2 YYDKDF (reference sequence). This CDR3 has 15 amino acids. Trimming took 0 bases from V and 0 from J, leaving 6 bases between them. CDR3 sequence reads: CATSRDFHSGNTIYF. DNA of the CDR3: TGTGCCACCAGCAGAGATTTCCACTCTGGAAACACCATATATTTT.

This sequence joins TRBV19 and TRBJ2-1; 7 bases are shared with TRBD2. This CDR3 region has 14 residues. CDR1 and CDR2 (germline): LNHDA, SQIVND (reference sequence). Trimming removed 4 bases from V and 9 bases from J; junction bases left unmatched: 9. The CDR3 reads CASSRTAGVFEQFF. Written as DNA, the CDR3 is TGTGCCAGTAGTAGGACGGCGGGAGTTTTTGAGCAGTTCTTC. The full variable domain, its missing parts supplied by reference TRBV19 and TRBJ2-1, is DGGITQSPKYLFRKEGQNVTLSCEQNLNHDAMYWYRQDPGQGLRLIYYSQIVNDFQKGDIAEGYSVSREKKESFPLTVTSAQKNPTAFYLCASSRTAGVFEQFFGPGTRLTVL.

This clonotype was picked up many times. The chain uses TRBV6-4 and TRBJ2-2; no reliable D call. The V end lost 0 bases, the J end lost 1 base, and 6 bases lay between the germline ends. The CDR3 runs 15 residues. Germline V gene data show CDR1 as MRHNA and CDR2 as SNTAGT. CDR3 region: CASSDSTVNTGELFF. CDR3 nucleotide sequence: TGTGCCAGCAGTGACTCGACGGTGAACACCGGGGAGCTGTTTTTT.

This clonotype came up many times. Here the CDR3 reads CASSFPSSGGSYEQYF. DNA of the CDR3: TGTGCCAGCAGTTTCCCCTCTAGCGGGGGTTCCTACGAGCAGTACTTC. This chain joins TRBV28 and TRBJ2-7, with 10 bases matching TRBD2. The CDR3 loop spans 16 amino acids. Germline V gives CDR1 MDHEN, CDR2 SYDVKM. Losses at the gene ends were 3 bases for V and 1 base for J; bases not matched to a gene: 6.